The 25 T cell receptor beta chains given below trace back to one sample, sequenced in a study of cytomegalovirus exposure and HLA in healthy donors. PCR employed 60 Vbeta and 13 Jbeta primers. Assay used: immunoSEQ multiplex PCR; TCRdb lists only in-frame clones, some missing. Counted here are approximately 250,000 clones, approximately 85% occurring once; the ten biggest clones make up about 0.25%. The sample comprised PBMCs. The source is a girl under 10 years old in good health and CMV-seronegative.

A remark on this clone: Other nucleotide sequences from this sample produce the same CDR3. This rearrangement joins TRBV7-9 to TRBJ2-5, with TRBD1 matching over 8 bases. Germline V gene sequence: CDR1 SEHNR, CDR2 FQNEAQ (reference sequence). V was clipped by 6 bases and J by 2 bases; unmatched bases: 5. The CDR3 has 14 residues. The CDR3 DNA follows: TGTGCCAGCAGTCTAGGACAGGGACAAGAGACCCAGTACTTC. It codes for CASSLGQGQETQYF.

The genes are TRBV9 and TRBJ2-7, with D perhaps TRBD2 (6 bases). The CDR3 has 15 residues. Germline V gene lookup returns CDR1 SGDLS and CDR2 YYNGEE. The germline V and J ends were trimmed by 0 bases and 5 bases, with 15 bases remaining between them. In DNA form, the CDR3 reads TGTGCCAGCAGCGTAGGACTAGTGTCCCATCACGAGCAGTACTTC. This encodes CASSVGLVSHHEQYF.

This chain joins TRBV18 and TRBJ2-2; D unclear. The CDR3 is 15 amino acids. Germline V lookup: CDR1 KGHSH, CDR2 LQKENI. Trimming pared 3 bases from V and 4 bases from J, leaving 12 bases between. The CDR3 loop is CASSPEKTGTGELFF. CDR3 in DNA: TGTGCCAGCTCACCTGAGAAAACGGGCACCGGGGAGCTGTTTTTT.

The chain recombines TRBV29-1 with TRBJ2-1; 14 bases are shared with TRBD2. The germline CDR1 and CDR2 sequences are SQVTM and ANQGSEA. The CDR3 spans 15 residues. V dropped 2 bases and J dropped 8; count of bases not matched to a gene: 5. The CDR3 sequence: CSVERLAGGRDEQFF. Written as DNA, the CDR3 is TGCAGCGTTGAACGACTAGCGGGAGGGAGGGATGAGCAGTTCTTC.

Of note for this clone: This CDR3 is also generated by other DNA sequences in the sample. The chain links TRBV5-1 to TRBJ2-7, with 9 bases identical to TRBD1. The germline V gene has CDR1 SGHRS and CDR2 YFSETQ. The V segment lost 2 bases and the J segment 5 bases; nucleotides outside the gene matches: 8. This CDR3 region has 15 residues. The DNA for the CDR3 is TGCGCCAGCAGCTTTTCTACAGGGGGCCTCCACGAGCAGTACTTC. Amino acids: CASSFSTGGLHEQYF. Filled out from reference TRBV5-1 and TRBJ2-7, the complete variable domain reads KAGVTQTPRYLIKTRGQQVTLSCSPISGHRSVSWYQQTPGQGLQFLFEYFSETQRNKGNFPGRFSGRQFSNSRSEMNVSTLELGDSALYLCASSFSTGGLHEQYFGPGTRLTVT.

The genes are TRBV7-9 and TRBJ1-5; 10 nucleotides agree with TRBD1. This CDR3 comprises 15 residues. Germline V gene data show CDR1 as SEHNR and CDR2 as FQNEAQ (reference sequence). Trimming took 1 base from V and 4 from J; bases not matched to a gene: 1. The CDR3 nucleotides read TGTGCCAGCAGCTTAGGGGACAGGGGAAATCAGCCCCAGCATTTT. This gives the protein CASSLGDRGNQPQHF.

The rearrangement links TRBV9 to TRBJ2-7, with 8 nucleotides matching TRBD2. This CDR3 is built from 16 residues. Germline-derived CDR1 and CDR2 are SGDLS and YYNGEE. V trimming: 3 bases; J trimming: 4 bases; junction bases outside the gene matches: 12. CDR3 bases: TGTGCCAGCAGCGGGAGCTGGACAGCGGGGGAGTACGAGCAGTACTTC. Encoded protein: CASSGSWTAGEYEQYF. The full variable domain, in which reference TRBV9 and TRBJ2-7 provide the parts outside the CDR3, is DSGVTQTPKHLITATGQRVTLRCSPRSGDLSVYWYQQSLDQGLQFLIQYYNGEERAKGNILERFSAQQFPDLHSELNLSSLELGDSALYFCASSGSWTAGEYEQYFGPGTRLTVT.

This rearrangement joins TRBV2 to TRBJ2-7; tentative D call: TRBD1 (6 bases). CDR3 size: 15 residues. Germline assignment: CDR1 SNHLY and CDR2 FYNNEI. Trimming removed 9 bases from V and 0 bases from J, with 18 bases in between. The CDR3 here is CARSAGTLSSYEQYF. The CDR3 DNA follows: TGTGCCAGATCTGCCGGGACACTGAGCTCCTACGAGCAGTACTTC.

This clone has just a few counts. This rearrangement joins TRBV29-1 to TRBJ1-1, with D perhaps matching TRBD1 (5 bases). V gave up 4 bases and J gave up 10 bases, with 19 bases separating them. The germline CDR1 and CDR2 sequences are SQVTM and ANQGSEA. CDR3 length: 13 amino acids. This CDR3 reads CSVVRKGTIGAFF. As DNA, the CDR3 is TGCAGCGTTGTTCGGAAGGGGACTATCGGAGCTTTCTTT.

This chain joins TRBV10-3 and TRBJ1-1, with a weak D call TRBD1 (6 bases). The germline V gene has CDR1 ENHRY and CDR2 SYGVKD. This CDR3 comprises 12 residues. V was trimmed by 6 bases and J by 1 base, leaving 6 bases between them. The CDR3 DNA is TGTGCCATCAGAGGGGGGAACACTGAAGCTTTCTTT. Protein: CAIRGGNTEAFF.

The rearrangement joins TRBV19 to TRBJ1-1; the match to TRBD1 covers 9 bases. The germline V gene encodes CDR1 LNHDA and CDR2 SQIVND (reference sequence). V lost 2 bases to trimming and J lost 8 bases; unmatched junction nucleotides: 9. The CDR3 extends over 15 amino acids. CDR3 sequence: CASSILGQGPFEAFF. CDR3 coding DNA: TGTGCCAGTAGTATATTAGGACAGGGGCCCTTCGAAGCTTTCTTT.

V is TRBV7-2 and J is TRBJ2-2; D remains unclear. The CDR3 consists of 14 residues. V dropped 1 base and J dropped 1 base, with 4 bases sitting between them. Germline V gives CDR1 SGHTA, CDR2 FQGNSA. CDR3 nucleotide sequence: TGTGCCAGCAGCTTAGTCGGGAACACCGGGGAGCTGTTTTTT. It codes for CASSLVGNTGELFF.

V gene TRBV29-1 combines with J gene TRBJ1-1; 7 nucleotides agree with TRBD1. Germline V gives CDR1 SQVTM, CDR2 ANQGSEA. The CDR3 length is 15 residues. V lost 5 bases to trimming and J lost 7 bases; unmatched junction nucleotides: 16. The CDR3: CSVRLRQGIFLEAFF. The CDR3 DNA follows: TGCAGCGTTCGCCTCCGACAGGGTATATTTCTTGAAGCTTTCTTT.

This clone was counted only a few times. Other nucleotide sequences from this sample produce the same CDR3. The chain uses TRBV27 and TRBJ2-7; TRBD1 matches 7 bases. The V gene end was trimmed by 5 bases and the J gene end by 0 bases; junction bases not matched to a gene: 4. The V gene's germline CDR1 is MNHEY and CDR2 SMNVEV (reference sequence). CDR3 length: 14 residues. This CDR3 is CASSRGTVSYEQYF. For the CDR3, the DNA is TGTGCCAGCAGTCGAGGGACAGTCTCCTACGAGCAGTACTTC.

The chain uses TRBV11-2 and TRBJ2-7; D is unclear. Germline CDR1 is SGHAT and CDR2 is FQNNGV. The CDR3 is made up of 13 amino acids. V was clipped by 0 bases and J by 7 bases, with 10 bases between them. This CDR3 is CASSLDQVREQYF. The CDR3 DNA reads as TGTGCCAGCAGCTTAGACCAGGTCAGGGAGCAGTACTTC.

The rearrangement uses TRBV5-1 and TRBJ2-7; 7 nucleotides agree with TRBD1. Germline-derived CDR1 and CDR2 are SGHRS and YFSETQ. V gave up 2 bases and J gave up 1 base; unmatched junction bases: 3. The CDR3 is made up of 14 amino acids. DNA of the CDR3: TGCGCCAGCAGCTTACAGGGGCTGTCCTACGAGCAGTACTTC. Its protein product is CASSLQGLSYEQYF.

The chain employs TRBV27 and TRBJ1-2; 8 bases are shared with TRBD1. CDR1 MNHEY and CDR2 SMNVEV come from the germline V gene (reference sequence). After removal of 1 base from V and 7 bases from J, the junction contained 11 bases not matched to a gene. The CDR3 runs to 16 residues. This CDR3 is CASSLYGQQGARGYTF. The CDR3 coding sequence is TGTGCCAGCAGTTTATACGGTCAGCAGGGGGCGCGTGGCTACACCTTC.

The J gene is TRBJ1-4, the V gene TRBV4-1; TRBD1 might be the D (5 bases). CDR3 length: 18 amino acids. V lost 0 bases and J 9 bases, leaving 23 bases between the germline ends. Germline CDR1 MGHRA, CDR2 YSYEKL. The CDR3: CASSQEGGQGPPPQKLFF. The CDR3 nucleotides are TGCGCCAGCAGCCAAGAAGGTGGACAAGGTCCCCCCCCTCAAAAACTGTTTTTT.

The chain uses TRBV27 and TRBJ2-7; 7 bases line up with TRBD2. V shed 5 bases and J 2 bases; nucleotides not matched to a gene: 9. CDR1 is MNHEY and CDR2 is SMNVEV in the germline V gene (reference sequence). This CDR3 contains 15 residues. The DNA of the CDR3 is TGTGCCAGCAGTCCGCGGGGAGCGGGGACCTACGAGCAGTACTTC. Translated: CASSPRGAGTYEQYF.

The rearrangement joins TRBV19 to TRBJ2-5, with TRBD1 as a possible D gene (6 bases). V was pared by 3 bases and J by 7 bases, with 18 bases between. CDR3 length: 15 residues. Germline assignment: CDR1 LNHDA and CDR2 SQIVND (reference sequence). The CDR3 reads CASSISRQERRTQYF. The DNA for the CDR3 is TGTGCCAGTAGTATCAGCCGACAGGAGAGGAGGACCCAGTACTTC.

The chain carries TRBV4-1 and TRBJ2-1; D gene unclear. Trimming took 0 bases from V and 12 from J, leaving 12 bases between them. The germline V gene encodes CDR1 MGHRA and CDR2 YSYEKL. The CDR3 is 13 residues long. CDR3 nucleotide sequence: TGCGCCAGCAGCCAAGACGACAAATTATGGCAGTTCTTC. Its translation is CASSQDDKLWQFF.

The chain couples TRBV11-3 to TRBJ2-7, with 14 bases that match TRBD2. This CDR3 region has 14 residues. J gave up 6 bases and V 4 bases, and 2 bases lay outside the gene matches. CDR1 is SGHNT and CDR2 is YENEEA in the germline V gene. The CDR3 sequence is CASSSGLAGAEQYF. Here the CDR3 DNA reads TGTGCCAGCAGCTCGGGACTAGCGGGAGCCGAGCAGTACTTC. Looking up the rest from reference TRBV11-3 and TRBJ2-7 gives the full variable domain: EAGVVQSPRYKIIEKKQPVAFWCNPISGHNTLYWYLQNLGQGPELLIRYENEEAVDDSQLPKDRFSAERLKGVDSTLKIQPAELGDSAVYLCASSSGLAGAEQYFGPGTRLTVT.

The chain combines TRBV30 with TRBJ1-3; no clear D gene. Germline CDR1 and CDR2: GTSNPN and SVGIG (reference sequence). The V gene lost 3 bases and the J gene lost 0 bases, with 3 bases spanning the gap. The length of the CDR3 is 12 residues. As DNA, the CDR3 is TGTGCCTGGAGGTACTCTGGAAACACCATATATTTT. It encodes CAWRYSGNTIYF.

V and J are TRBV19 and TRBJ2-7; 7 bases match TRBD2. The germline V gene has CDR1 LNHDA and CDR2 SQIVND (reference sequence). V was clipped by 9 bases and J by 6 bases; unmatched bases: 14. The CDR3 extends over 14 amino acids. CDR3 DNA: TGTGCCAGCACCCCCCGGGGGGAGGGGAGCGAGCAGTACTTC. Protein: CASTPRGEGSEQYF.

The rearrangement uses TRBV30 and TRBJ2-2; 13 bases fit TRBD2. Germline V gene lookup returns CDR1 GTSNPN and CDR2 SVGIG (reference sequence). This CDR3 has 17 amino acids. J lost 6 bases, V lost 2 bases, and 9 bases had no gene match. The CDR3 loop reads CAWSITRTSGSSGELFF. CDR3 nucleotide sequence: TGTGCCTGGAGTATCACGCGGACTAGCGGGAGTTCCGGGGAGCTGTTTTTT.